The sequence of this TCR beta chain was determined in a study of T cells in localized non-small cell lung cancer. Study-wide points: Because researchers sequenced only one region of the tumor, heterogeneity is still possible. Among the top 100 tumor clones, a median about 60 appeared in adjacent lung. Adjacent uninvolved lung had the highest clonality, suggesting focused antigen responses.

Method: immunoSEQ multiplex PCR; TCRdb's copy keeps in-frame clones and lacks some. The sample shows roughly 20,000 clones, approximately 91% of them seen only once. A word on this clone: Its antigen is not known.

This CDR3 region has 15 residues. Trimming at V came to 5 bases and at J to 3 bases, leaving 6 bases not matched to a gene. CDR1 is SEHNR, CDR2 FQNEAQ, per germline (reference sequence). Sequences were derived from peripheral blood, sampled before any cancer treatment. This clonotype originated in a woman aged 35 to 75 with stage I lung adenocarcinoma. The chain links TRBV7-9 to TRBJ2-7, with 11 bases matching TRBD1. CDR3 DNA: TGTGCCAGCAGCCCCCCGGGACAGGGGGTCTACGAGCAGTACTTC. Amino acids: CASSPPGQGVYEQYF. The whole variable domain, filled in from reference TRBV7-9 and TRBJ2-7, reads DTGVSQNPRHKITKRGQNVTFRCDPISEHNRLYWYRQTLGQGPEFLTYFQNEAQLEKSRLLSDRFSAERPKGSFSTLEIQRTEQGDSAMYLCASSPPGQGVYEQYFGPGTRLTVT.